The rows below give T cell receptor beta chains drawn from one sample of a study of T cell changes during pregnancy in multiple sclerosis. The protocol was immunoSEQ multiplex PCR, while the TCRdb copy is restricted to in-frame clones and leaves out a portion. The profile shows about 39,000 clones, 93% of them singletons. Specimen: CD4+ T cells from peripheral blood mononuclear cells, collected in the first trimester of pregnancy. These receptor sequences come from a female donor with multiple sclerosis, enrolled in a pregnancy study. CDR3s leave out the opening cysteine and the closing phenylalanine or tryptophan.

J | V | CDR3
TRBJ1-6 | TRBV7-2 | ASVARTGTGISPLH
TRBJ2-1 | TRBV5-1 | ASSPGGLAGLAEQF
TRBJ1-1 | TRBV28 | ASSLEAPPEAF
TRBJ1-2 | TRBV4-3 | ASSQEIRGLGLDGYT
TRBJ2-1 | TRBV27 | ASSFYKRKWGFLAGEKNEQF
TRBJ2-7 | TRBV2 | ASRGTSGRANEQY
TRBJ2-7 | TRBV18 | ASSRGTSGSSYEQY
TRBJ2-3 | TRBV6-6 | ASSPIRGTDTQY
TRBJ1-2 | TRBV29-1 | SVEAQQGWRGYT
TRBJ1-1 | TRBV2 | ASSEETGDTEAF
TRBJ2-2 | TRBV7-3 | ASSPQGANTGELF
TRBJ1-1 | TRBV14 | ASSQGPGIWAF
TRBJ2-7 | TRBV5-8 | ASSSLDYEQY
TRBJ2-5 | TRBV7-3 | ASSRSGRGEETQY
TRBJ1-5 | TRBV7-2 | ASSLTENQPQH
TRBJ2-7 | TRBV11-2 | ASSPRRVYEQY
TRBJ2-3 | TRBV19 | ASSIAVSTDTQY
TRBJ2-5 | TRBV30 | AWSVQQVQTQY
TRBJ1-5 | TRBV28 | ASRLTGGRQPQH
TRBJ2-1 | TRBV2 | ASRKGGGRSIDEQF
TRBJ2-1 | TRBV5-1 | ASSSRVPPYNEQF
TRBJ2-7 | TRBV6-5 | ASSSSYGQY
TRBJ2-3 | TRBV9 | ASSVAQGIHTDTQY
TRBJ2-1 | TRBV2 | ASSTSGDYNEQF
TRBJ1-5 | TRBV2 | ASSRQGGQPQH
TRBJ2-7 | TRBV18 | ASSPGRGGRFHEQY
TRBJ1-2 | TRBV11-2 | ASSWGGNGYT
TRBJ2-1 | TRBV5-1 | ASSVGQAYNEQF
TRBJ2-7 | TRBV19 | ASSIPSGSSYEQY
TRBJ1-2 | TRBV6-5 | ASSRDRVGYT
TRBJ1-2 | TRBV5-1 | ASSLTGGAGYGYT
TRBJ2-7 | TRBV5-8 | ASSLELAGTYEQY
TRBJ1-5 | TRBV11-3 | ASSSLNQPQH
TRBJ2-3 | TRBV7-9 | ASSYRQGIITDTQY
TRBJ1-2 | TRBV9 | ASSVWGQSYT
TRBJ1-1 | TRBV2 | ASRRIVGGRGVVNTEAF
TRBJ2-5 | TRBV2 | ASSGRGAGWETQY
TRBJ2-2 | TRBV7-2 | ASSSQIQRNTGELF
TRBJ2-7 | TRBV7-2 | ASSRDSSYEQY
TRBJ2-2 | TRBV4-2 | ASSQDRGVSTGELF
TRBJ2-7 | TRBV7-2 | ASSPRAGDSYEQY
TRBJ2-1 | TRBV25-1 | ASGQANNEQF
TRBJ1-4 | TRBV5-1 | ASSVGINEKLF
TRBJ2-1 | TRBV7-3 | ASSFGLARYNEQF
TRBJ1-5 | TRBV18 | ASSPGHNSNQPQH
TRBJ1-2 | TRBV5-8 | ASSLVGANYGYT
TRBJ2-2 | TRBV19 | ASSAGGAAGELF
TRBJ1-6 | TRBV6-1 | ASSGLDRGESPLH